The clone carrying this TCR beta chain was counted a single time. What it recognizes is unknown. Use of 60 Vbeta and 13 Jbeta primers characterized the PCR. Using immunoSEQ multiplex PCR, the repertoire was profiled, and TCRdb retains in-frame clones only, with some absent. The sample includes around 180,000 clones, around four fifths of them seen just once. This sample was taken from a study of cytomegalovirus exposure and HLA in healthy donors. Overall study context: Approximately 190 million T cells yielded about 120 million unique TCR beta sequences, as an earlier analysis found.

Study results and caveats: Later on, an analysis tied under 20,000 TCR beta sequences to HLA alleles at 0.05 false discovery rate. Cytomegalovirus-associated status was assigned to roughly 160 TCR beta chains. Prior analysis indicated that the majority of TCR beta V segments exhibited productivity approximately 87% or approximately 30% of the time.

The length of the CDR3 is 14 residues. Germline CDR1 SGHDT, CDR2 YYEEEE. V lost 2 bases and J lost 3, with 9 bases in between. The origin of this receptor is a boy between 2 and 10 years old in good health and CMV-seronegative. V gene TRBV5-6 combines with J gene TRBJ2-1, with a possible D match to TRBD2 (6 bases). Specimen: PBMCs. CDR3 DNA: TGTGCCAGCAGCTTTAGGGACTTCTACAATGAGCAGTTCTTC. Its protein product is CASSFRDFYNEQFF.